This T cell receptor beta chain was found in a study of T cells expressing NK-cell markers. The overall study: TCR beta repertoires came from sorted CD3+CD56+NKG2C+, CD3+CD56+NKG2C- and CD3+CD56-NKG2C+ T cells.

In germline, CDR1 is SGHTA, CDR2 FQGNSA. The CDR3 is made up of 16 amino acids. Study results and limitations: Roughly 1.0-8% of CD8+ T cells in more than five donors belonged to dominant NKG2C+ clonotypes. The CD3+CD56-NKG2C+ fraction of a handful of donors was likewise dominated by these clonotypes. Certain NKG2C+ T cell clones were expanded, and their HCMV specificity remained unclear.

Concerning this clonotype itself: Its target is unknown.

TCRdb re-called the 5' RACE reads and gives one entry per CDR3 protein, without DNA. This sample's clone table lists approximately 420,000 distinct CDR3 sequences. The sequence was collected from a woman aged 50 to 60 in good health. Sequencing used blood T cells: a sorted CD56 or NKG2C T cell subset, CD4+ or CD8+ T cells, or bulk PBMC T cells (not recorded which). J is TRBJ2-1 and V is TRBV7-2. CDR3 protein: CASSLTGGRASYEQFF.